This TCR beta chain was recorded in a study of T cells in Graves' hyperthyroidism and ophthalmopathy. There are 18 residues in the CDR3. Between the trimmed V and J ends, which lost 6 bases and 3 bases, there was a span of 27 bases. Germline CDR1 reads LGHNA; CDR2 reads YSLEER. Each diagnosis was grounded in clinical symptoms, serum thyroxine and TRAb, thyroid ultrasound, and orbital computed tomography. The PBMCs were sourced from fresh peripheral blood (approximately 10 ml). Many counts were recorded for this clonotype. RNA transcripts provided the source from which TCR beta CDR3 regions were amplified. A first-round RT-PCR of the TCR CDR3 used the HTBI primer set. TCRdb used MiXCR to reprocess the multiplex PCR reads, holding one entry per CDR3 protein. The table has fewer than 350,000 distinct CDR3 sequences, roughly 13% seen once; the top ten hold 7.5% to 8%.

The chain employs TRBV4-3 and TRBJ2-7, with D perhaps TRBD1 or TRBD2 (5 bases each). This receptor was obtained from a woman in her 30s with Graves' hyperthyroidism that later progressed to Graves' ophthalmopathy. The sample was blood. The CDR3 loop is CASRAATDLGTQRYEQYF. The DNA for the CDR3 is TGCGCCAGCAGGGCGGCGACAGATCTAGGGACCCAGCGCTACGAGCAGTACTTC.